This T cell receptor beta chain emerged from a study of graft-versus-host responses after intestinal transplantation. As for the study in general: Each recipient received anti-thymocyte globulin induction, then tacrolimus and steroids for about three years.

From germline, CDR1 is SQVTM and CDR2 ANQGSEA. The CDR3 length is 13 residues. J lost 3 bases, V lost 6 bases, and 7 bases had no gene match. General study points: After transplant, early declines in HvG clones were associated with peak levels of circulating GvH clones. Recipient marrow showed GvH clones, some seen first in ileum or blood. Within the allografts of patients who had graft-donor T cell macrochimerism, graft-versus-host to host-versus-graft clonal ratios were high.

As to this clone: Its target is unknown.

Generated by immunoSEQ multiplex PCR, the TCRdb table keeps only in-frame clones and is missing some. This sample has about 110,000 clones, with around 93% found just once. This chain connects TRBV29-1 to TRBJ1-1; 7 bases are shared with TRBD1. This sequence was found in a human donor who received an intestinal transplant. Material: unstimulated CD8+ T cells sorted from spleen or lymph node cells, obtained before intestinal transplant. The CDR3 DNA sequence: TGCAGCGTCGGACCACAGGGGTACACTGAAGCTTTCTTT. Translation gives CSVGPQGYTEAFF.